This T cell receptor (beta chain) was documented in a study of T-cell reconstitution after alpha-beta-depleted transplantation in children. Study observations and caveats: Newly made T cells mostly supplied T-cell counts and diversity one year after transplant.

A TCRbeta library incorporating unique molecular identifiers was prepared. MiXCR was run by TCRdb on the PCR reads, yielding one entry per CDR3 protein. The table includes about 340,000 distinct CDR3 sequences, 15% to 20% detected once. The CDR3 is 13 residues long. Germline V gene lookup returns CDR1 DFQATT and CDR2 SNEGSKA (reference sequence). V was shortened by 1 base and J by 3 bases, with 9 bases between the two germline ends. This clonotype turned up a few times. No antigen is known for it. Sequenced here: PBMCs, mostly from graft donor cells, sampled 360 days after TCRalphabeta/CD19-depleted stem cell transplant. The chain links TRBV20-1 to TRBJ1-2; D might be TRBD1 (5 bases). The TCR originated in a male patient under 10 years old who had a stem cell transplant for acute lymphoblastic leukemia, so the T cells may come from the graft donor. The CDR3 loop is CSARVTGYYGYTF. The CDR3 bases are TGCAGTGCTAGAGTAACAGGTTACTATGGCTACACCTTC.